Listed below are T cell receptor beta chains from one sample, sequenced in a study of monozygotic twins with inflammatory bowel disease. After re-calling the 5' RACE reads, TCRdb lists one entry per CDR3 protein, DNA absent. The repertoire table contains approximately 400,000 distinct CDR3 sequences. The sequenced material came from blood. The receptor source for this set is a human donor with ulcerative colitis or Crohn's disease, or a healthy co-twin of an affected twin (not recorded which). The CDR3 runs from the conserved cysteine through the conserved F or W.

J: TRBJ1-5
V: TRBV6-6
CDR3: CASRRGATQPQHF

J: TRBJ1-5
V: TRBV11-2
CDR3: CASNRPLTVLPLTRVQHF

J: TRBJ2-4
V: TRBV6-1
CDR3: CASSLGSLAKNIQYF

J: TRBJ1-1
V: TRBV30
CDR3: CAWSGTNTEAFF

J: TRBJ1-4
V: TRBV7-2
CDR3: CASSLLGARTNEKLFF

J: TRBJ2-3
V: TRBV4-1
CDR3: CASSQGPATAPDTQYF

J: TRBJ2-1
V: TRBV5-1
CDR3: CASSLRTRGGNEQFF

J: TRBJ2-7
V: TRBV5-1
CDR3: CASSWTRQGYEQYF

J: TRBJ1-5
V: TRBV30
CDR3: CAWSVLGDPGQPQHF

J: TRBJ2-2
V: TRBV6-1
CDR3: CASLRAVGTGELFF

J: TRBJ1-3
V: TRBV7-8
CDR3: CASSLEGSAGNTIYF

J: TRBJ1-2
V: TRBV5-6
CDR3: CASSLAVTPYGYTF

J: TRBJ2-1
V: TRBV7-2
CDR3: CASSLAHNEQFF

J: TRBJ2-7
V: TRBV19
CDR3: CASSSRLAVNYEQYF

J: TRBJ1-6
V: TRBV12-3/TRBV12-4
CDR3: CASSGQGYSPLHF

J: TRBJ2-3
V: TRBV7-2
CDR3: CASSITGTVPDTQYF

J: TRBJ2-7
V: TRBV3-1
CDR3: CASSPTGTGYREQYF